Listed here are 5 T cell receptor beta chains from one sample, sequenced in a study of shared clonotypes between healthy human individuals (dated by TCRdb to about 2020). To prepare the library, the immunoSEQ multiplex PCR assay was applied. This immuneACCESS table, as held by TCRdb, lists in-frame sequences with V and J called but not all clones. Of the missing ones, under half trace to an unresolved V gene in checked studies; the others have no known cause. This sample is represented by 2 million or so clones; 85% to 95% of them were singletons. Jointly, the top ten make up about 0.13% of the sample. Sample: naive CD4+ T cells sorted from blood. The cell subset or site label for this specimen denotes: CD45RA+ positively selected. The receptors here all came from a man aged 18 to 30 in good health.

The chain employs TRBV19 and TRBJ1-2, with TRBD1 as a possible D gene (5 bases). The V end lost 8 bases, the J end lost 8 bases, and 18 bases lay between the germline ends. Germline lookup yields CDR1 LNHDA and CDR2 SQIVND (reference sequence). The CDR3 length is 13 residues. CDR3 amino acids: CASPGPAEEGYTF. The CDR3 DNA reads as TGTGCCAGTCCAGGGCCAGCCGAGGAGGGCTACACCTTC.

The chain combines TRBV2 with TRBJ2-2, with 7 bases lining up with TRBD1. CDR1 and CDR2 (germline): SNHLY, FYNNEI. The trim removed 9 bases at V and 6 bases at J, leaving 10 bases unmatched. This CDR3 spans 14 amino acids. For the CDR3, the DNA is TGTGCCAGTTCCTGGGACAGACTACCCGGGGAGCTGTTTTTT. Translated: CASSWDRLPGELFF.

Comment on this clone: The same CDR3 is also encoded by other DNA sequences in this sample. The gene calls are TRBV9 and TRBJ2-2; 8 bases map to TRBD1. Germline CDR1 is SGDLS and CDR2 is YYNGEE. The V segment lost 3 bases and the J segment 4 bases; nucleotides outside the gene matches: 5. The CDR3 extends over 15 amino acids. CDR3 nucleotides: TGTGCCAGCAGCGCAGGACAGGGTATCACCGGGGAGCTGTTTTTT. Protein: CASSAGQGITGELFF. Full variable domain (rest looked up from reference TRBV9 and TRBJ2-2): DSGVTQTPKHLITATGQRVTLRCSPRSGDLSVYWYQQSLDQGLQFLIQYYNGEERAKGNILERFSAQQFPDLHSELNLSSLELGDSALYFCASSAGQGITGELFFGEGSRLTVL.

As DNA, the CDR3 is TGTGCCAGCAGTTCATTTGGGGCGGGACTGACCTACGAGCAGTACTTC. Translated, it gives CASSSFGAGLTYEQYF. The chain combines TRBV28 with TRBJ2-7, with D possibly being TRBD2 (6 bases). V lost 4 bases and J 2 bases, leaving 18 bases between the germline ends. This CDR3 comprises 16 residues. The V gene's germline CDR1 is MDHEN and CDR2 SYDVKM.

The CDR3 region is CASSLEAGVVTEAFF. The CDR3 region has the DNA TGCGCCAGCAGCTTGGAGGCGGGGGTGGTCACTGAAGCTTTCTTT. The rearrangement links TRBV5-1 to TRBJ1-1; the D gene is possibly TRBD1 (5 bases). CDR1 and CDR2 (germline): SGHRS, YFSETQ. There are 15 residues in the CDR3. V lost 0 bases and J lost 4, with 13 bases in between.